This TCR beta chain was retrieved from a study of T-cell reconstitution after alpha-beta-depleted transplantation in children. At least ten counts were recorded for this clonotype. The antigen remains undetermined. The germline V gene has CDR1 SGHRS and CDR2 YFSETQ. The CDR3 sequence is 18 residues long. Trimming cost V 2 bases and J 2 bases, with 21 bases left between them. Preparation of the TCRbeta library involved a method that used unique molecular identifiers. TCRdb re-called the PCR reads with MiXCR, one entry per CDR3 protein. The sample lists approximately 650,000 distinct CDR3 sequences, roughly 13% seen once, with 0.75% to 0.85% in the top ten. Whole-study results and caveats: One year post-transplant, T-cell counts and diversity were largely derived from T cells produced anew. Alpha-beta T cells present about two months after transplant were reported to originate from several hundred expanded graft clones.

This TCR came from a girl between 2 and 10 years old with congenital amegakaryocytic thrombocytopenia, due to receive a stem cell transplant. The material sequenced was PBMCs, taken before TCRalphabeta/CD19-depleted stem cell transplant. The V and J genes are TRBV5-1 and TRBJ2-3; D gene uncertain. The DNA for the CDR3 is TGCGCCAGCAGCTTCGATACAAACAAGAGGCTAGTCACAGATACGCAGTATTTT. It yields the protein CASSFDTNKRLVTDTQYF. Complete variable domain (other parts from reference TRBV5-1 and TRBJ2-3): KAGVTQTPRYLIKTRGQQVTLSCSPISGHRSVSWYQQTPGQGLQFLFEYFSETQRNKGNFPGRFSGRQFSNSRSEMNVSTLELGDSALYLCASSFDTNKRLVTDTQYFGPGTRLTVL.